Below are 29 T cell receptor beta chains sequenced from a single sample in a study of beta chain features in type 1 diabetes (dated by TCRdb to the late 2010s). The library was produced with the immunoSEQ multiplex PCR assay. All of the isolated RNA was reverse transcribed with the High Capacity cDNA Reverse Transcription Kit, so expressed TCRB transcripts were sequenced. Imported from immuneACCESS, the table was reduced by TCRdb to in-frame sequences with V and J called. These copies leave out some clones; in studies compared against another copy, an unresolved V gene accounts for under half, and the cause of the remainder is not known. Counted in this sample were over 700,000 clones; 15% to 20% of them appeared once. The ten largest clonotypes hold about 0.02% of the sample. Sequencing was done on a sample of naive CD4+ T cells from blood. Read against the paper, the sample's cell subset or site label means: true naive CD4+ T cells. The receptor source for this set is a woman aged 18-29 years in good health.

This clone has only a few counts. This chain uses TRBV10-3 with TRBJ2-1, with 8 bases fitting TRBD2. V lost 10 bases, J lost 2 bases, and 4 bases stayed unmatched. The length of the CDR3 is 13 residues. Germline lookup yields CDR1 ENHRY and CDR2 SYGVKD. This CDR3 reads CATGLDPYNEQFF. The CDR3 DNA sequence: TGTGCCACGGGACTAGATCCCTACAATGAGCAGTTCTTC.

V and J are TRBV7-9 and TRBJ2-7, with 9 bases fitting TRBD1. This CDR3 spans 15 amino acids. With V trimmed by 1 base and J by 3 bases, 4 bases remained unmatched. Germline CDR1 SEHNR, CDR2 FQNEAQ (reference sequence). DNA of the CDR3: TGTGCCAGCAGCTTAGTTGGACAGGGGTTCTACGAGCAGTACTTC. This translates into CASSLVGQGFYEQYF.

The gene calls are TRBV28 and TRBJ2-2; TRBD1 or TRBD2 may be the D gene (6 bases each). The germline gives CDR1 MDHEN, CDR2 SYDVKM. The CDR3 totals 14 residues. V gave up 10 bases and J gave up 4 bases, with 16 bases separating them. CDR3 region: CATRWGAGTGELFF. CDR3 nucleotide sequence: TGTGCCACCCGGTGGGGGGCGGGCACCGGGGAGCTGTTTTTT.

The V call is TRBV2, the J call TRBJ1-2; no reliable D call. V was shortened by 4 bases and J by 4 bases, with 10 bases between the two germline ends. From germline, CDR1 is SNHLY and CDR2 FYNNEI. There are 13 residues in the CDR3. The CDR3 DNA follows: TGTGCCAGCAGTGGAGGCCTTCTCTATGGCTACACCTTC. Its translation is CASSGGLLYGYTF.

The J gene is TRBJ2-1, the V gene TRBV11-1, with 8 bases lining up with TRBD1. V lost 5 bases to trimming and J lost 6 bases; unmatched junction nucleotides: 9. The CDR3 loop spans 15 amino acids. From germline, CDR1 is SGHAT and CDR2 FQDESV (reference sequence). The DNA for the CDR3 is TGTGCCAGCAGCCAGGACAGGGTTGGAGCCAATGAGCAGTTCTTC. Protein sequence: CASSQDRVGANEQFF.

Comments on this clone: Other DNA sequences from this sample encode an identical CDR3 as well. The V call is TRBV6-5, the J call TRBJ1-2, with 7 bases identical to TRBD1. V was clipped by 6 bases and J by 5 bases; unmatched bases: 6. The germline CDR1 and CDR2 sequences are MNHEY and SVGAGI. The CDR3 runs 13 residues. The DNA of the CDR3 is TGTGCCAGCAGCCCCGACAGGGCATATGGCTACACCTTC. Amino acids: CASSPDRAYGYTF.

In nucleotides, the CDR3 is TGTGCCAGCAGCTTAGGGGGACAAACCTCCTCGGATACGCAGTATTTT. This translates into CASSLGGQTSSDTQYF. The chain combines TRBV7-6 with TRBJ2-3; TRBD1 is a possible D gene (6 bases). Trimming took off 1 base at V and 6 bases at J, with 17 bases between the two ends. The CDR3 consists of 16 residues. CDR1 is SGHVS and CDR2 is FNYEAQ in the germline V gene. The full variable domain, rest sourced from reference TRBV7-6 and TRBJ2-3, is GAGVSQSPRYKVTKRGQDVALRCDPISGHVSLYWYRQALGQGPEFLTYFNYEAQQDKSGLPNDRFSAERPEGSISTLTIQRTEQRDSAMYRCASSLGGQTSSDTQYFGPGTRLTVL.

This chain links TRBV28 with TRBJ2-7; D is unresolved. The CDR3 is 11 residues long. In germline, CDR1 is MDHEN, CDR2 SYDVKM. Trimming took 5 bases from V and 7 from J, leaving 9 bases between them. The CDR3 sequence is CASSPFGEQYF. The CDR3 DNA reads as TGTGCCAGCAGTCCCTTCGGGGAGCAGTACTTC.

This clone was counted once. The chain recombines TRBV27 with TRBJ2-7, with 10 nucleotides matching TRBD2. Germline CDR1 and CDR2: MNHEY and SMNVEV (reference sequence). The CDR3 length is 16 residues. J lost 3 bases, V lost 5 bases, and 10 bases had no gene match. CDR3 region: CASSPTKLAGFYEQYF. CDR3 coding DNA: TGTGCCAGCAGTCCTACGAAACTAGCGGGATTCTACGAGCAGTACTTC.

Here the CDR3 DNA reads TGTGCCAGCAGCTTATCAGGGAGGGATCAGCCCCAGCATTTT. This gives the protein CASSLSGRDQPQHF. The chain couples TRBV7-9 to TRBJ1-5; possible D gene TRBD1, 5 bases. CDR1 and CDR2 (germline): SEHNR, FQNEAQ (reference sequence). V was pared by 2 bases and J by 5 bases, with 10 bases between. The CDR3 is made up of 14 amino acids.

The chain is built from TRBV21-1 and TRBJ2-4; the listed D gene, TRBD1, was not tested against the DNA. TRBV21-1 is shown as a pseudogene. CDR3 length: 16 residues. CDR3 sequence: CASSKADREDKNIQYF. CDR3 DNA sequence: TGTGCCAGCAGCAAAGCCGACAGGGAGGACAAAAACATTCAGTACTTC.

A few counts support this clone. The chain uses TRBV4-2 and TRBJ2-1, with TRBD2 identical over 10 bases. CDR1 and CDR2 from the germline V gene are LGHNA and YNFKEQ. The CDR3 extends over 15 amino acids. Trimming took 0 bases from V and 8 from J; bases not matched to a gene: 4. The CDR3 DNA reads TGTGCCAGCAGCCAAGAAGCGGGAGGGCCATATGAGCAGTTCTTC. Protein product: CASSQEAGGPYEQFF.

Only a few counts were recorded for this clone. This sequence joins TRBV29-1 and TRBJ2-1; 12 nucleotides line up with TRBD2. Germline values: CDR1 SQVTM, CDR2 ANQGSEA. The CDR3 is made up of 15 amino acids. V dropped 3 bases and J dropped 12; count of bases not matched to a gene: 12. The CDR3 DNA follows: TGCAGCGTTGATGGTAGGCTAGCGGGAGGGTTAGGGCAGTTCTTC. It codes for CSVDGRLAGGLGQFF.

This sequence joins TRBV7-6 and TRBJ2-1, with D possibly TRBD1 on 7 matching bases. This CDR3 is 17 amino acids long. V lost 4 bases to trimming and J lost 2 bases, with 18 bases between them. CDR1 and CDR2 from the germline V gene are SGHVS and FNYEAQ. The CDR3 reads CASSSVQGTSPYNEQFF. CDR3 DNA sequence: TGTGCCAGCAGCTCCGTACAGGGGACTTCCCCCTACAATGAGCAGTTCTTC. Together with reference TRBV7-6 and TRBJ2-1, the CDR3 gives the full variable domain: GAGVSQSPRYKVTKRGQDVALRCDPISGHVSLYWYRQALGQGPEFLTYFNYEAQQDKSGLPNDRFSAERPEGSISTLTIQRTEQRDSAMYRCASSSVQGTSPYNEQFFGPGTRLTVL.

J is TRBJ1-4 and V is TRBV14; a possible D gene is TRBD1 (6 bases). Germline CDR1 and CDR2: SGHDN and FVKESK. The CDR3 extends over 15 amino acids. Trimming removed 1 base from V and 8 bases from J, with 14 bases in between. CDR3: CASSQVLGGSEKLFF. The CDR3 DNA is TGTGCCAGCAGCCAAGTTCTAGGGGGTTCAGAAAAACTGTTTTTT. The complete variable domain, with remaining parts taken from reference TRBV14 and TRBJ1-4, reads EAGVTQFPSHSVIEKGQTVTLRCDPISGHDNLYWYRRVMGKEIKFLLHFVKESKQDESGMPNNRFLAERTGGTYSTLKVQPAELEDSGVYFCASSQVLGGSEKLFFGSGTQLSVL.

This clone turned up a few times. This rearrangement joins TRBV4-1 to TRBJ2-6, with D uncertain. Trimming removed 1 base from V and 2 bases from J, with 15 bases in between. There are 18 residues in the CDR3. Germline CDR1 and CDR2: MGHRA and YSYEKL. The CDR3 sequence is CASSQGQSFFTGANVLTF. CDR3 nucleotides: TGCGCCAGCAGCCAAGGGCAGTCTTTTTTCACTGGGGCCAACGTCCTGACTTTC.

Regarding this clone: Other DNA sequences of this sample code for an identical CDR3. The chain joins TRBV9 to TRBJ2-1; 10 nucleotides align to TRBD2. This CDR3 comprises 15 residues. Per the germline V gene, CDR1 is SGDLS and CDR2 is YYNGEE. Losses at the gene ends were 0 bases for V and 6 bases for J; bases not matched to a gene: 3. The CDR3 region is CASSVAAGGVNEQFF. The CDR3, as DNA: TGTGCCAGCAGCGTAGCAGCGGGAGGGGTCAATGAGCAGTTCTTC.

The V gene is TRBV5-6, the J gene TRBJ2-3; D possibly corresponds to TRBD1 (5 bases). Germline V lookup: CDR1 SGHDT, CDR2 YYEEEE. The CDR3 length is 14 residues. V was clipped by 4 bases and J by 2 bases, with 11 bases between them. In DNA form, the CDR3 reads TGTGCCAGCAGCCCGAGACAGACCACAGATACGCAGTATTTT. Its protein product is CASSPRQTTDTQYF.

The chain employs TRBV5-6 and TRBJ2-4, with D possibly matching TRBD2 (5 bases). Germline V CDR1 and CDR2: SGHDT, YYEEEE. The CDR3 has 16 residues. Trimming left V 4 bases short and J 0 bases short, with 14 bases between. The CDR3 coding sequence is TGTGCCAGCAGCGGACTGGGCCGGAGAGCCAAAAACATTCAGTACTTC. This translates into CASSGLGRRAKNIQYF.

This clone was counted between two and nine times. The identical CDR3 is also encoded by other nucleotide sequences in the sample. The CDR3 DNA follows: TGTGCCAGCAGCTTGGACGGCTACGAGCAGTACTTC. This codes for CASSLDGYEQYF. The rearrangement joins TRBV5-4 to TRBJ2-7; no clear D. V was trimmed by 0 bases and J by 3 bases, leaving 4 bases between them. Germline CDR1 is SGHNT and CDR2 is YYREEE (reference sequence). CDR3 length: 12 residues.

Only a few counts were recorded for this clone. The chain has TRBV18 and TRBJ1-3; D is possibly TRBD1 (5 bases). V lost 4 bases, J lost 10 bases, and 14 bases lay in between. Germline-derived CDR1 and CDR2 are KGHSH and LQKENI. The CDR3 runs 13 residues. The CDR3 DNA follows: TGTGCCAGCTCACGGGACCTCTCTGGAACCATATATTTT. Translation: CASSRDLSGTIYF.

This clone has more than one count but fewer than ten. V and J are TRBV5-1 and TRBJ2-7, with D tentatively TRBD2 (5 bases). The CDR3 contains 15 residues. Between the trimmed V and J ends, which lost 2 bases and 7 bases, there was a span of 19 bases. Germline-derived CDR1 and CDR2 are SGHRS and YFSETQ. The CDR3 region is CASSFTTSTLLEQYF. The CDR3 nucleotides are TGCGCCAGCAGCTTCACTACTAGTACCTTATTGGAGCAGTACTTC.

This chain links TRBV29-1 with TRBJ1-2; D is unclear. The CDR3 is 13 residues long. The V end was cut by 1 base, the J end by 3 bases, with 9 bases between. The germline CDR1 and CDR2 sequences are SQVTM and ANQGSEA. This chain's CDR3 is CSVEVGWDYGYTF. The CDR3 region has the DNA TGCAGCGTTGAAGTAGGTTGGGACTATGGCTACACCTTC.

This clone was detected only a few times. Other DNA variants within this sample encode the same CDR3. The rearrangement uses TRBV18 and TRBJ2-7; D gene unclear. The CDR3 extends over 12 amino acids. The V end lost 6 bases, the J end lost 0 bases, and 6 bases lay between the germline ends. Germline V CDR1 and CDR2: KGHSH, LQKENI. The CDR3 loop is CASSSSSYEQYF. CDR3 DNA sequence: TGTGCCAGCTCTTCGAGCTCCTACGAGCAGTACTTC.

This clone was observed a handful of times. This chain joins TRBV7-9 and TRBJ2-7; possibly TRBD1 for D (6 bases). This CDR3 spans 12 amino acids. CDR1 and CDR2 (germline): SEHNR, FQNEAQ (reference sequence). Trimming shortened V by 5 bases and J by 11 bases, and 16 bases separated the two germline ends. The CDR3: CASSPMGQGKYF. The CDR3 coding sequence is TGTGCCAGCAGCCCCATGGGGCAGGGGAAGTACTTC.

To note about this clone: Other DNA sequences of this sample code for an identical CDR3. J is TRBJ2-7 and V is TRBV20-1; tentative D call: TRBD1 (5 bases). CDR1 DFQATT and CDR2 SNEGSKA come from the germline V gene (reference sequence). Deletions cut 2 bases from V and 4 bases from J, with 6 bases between. The CDR3 spans 11 residues. DNA of the CDR3: TGCAGTGCTAGACAGGGATACGAGCAGTACTTC. It codes for CSARQGYEQYF.

This clone was seen a few times. The CDR3 DNA reads as TGTGCCAGCAGACCACGCGGCGGGAGCTCCTACGAGCAGTACTTC. The encoded protein is CASRPRGGSSYEQYF. J is TRBJ2-7 and V is TRBV7-2, with 7 bases aligning to TRBD2. V shed 6 bases and J 0 bases; nucleotides not matched to a gene: 8. Germline V gene lookup returns CDR1 SGHTA and CDR2 FQGNSA. The CDR3 sequence is 15 residues long.

V is TRBV7-2 and J is TRBJ2-5; D is undetermined. The CDR3 consists of 12 residues. Germline V gene lookup returns CDR1 SGHTA and CDR2 FQGNSA. The V and J ends lost 5 bases and 2 bases respectively, with 6 bases between them. CDR3 in DNA: TGTGCCAGCAGCCCTGTTCAAGAGACCCAGTACTTC. Encoded protein: CASSPVQETQYF.

This clone appeared a few times. The chain has TRBV5-1 and TRBJ2-2; D may be TRBD2 (6 bases). Germline V gene data show CDR1 as SGHRS and CDR2 as YFSETQ. CDR3 length equals 16 residues. V was trimmed by 3 bases and J by 4 bases, leaving 16 bases between them. The DNA of the CDR3 is TGCGCCAGCAGCTCAGTTCGGGAGTCGGGCACCGGGGAGCTGTTTTTT. It specifies CASSSVRESGTGELFF.